The 22 T cell receptor beta chains below were found in one sample sequenced in a study of blood T cells in healthy people across ages. With a J-beta primer mix and a sample-barcoded 5' primer, a second PCR ran roughly 6 to 12 cycles. Each CDR3 protein is one row after TCRdb ran MiXCR on the 5' RACE reads. The table has 650,000 to 700,000 distinct CDR3 sequences, approximately 52% seen once. Sequenced: blood. Source of these receptors: an elderly woman in good health.

This clonotype has only a few counts. The V and J genes are TRBV30 and TRBJ1-3; D gene ambiguous. The germline gives CDR1 GTSNPN, CDR2 SVGIG (reference sequence). V was pared by 2 bases and J by 1 base, with 9 bases between. This CDR3 has 14 residues. Written as DNA, the CDR3 is TGTGCCTGGAGTTGGGCAGGATCTGGAAACACCATATATTTT. It translates to CAWSWAGSGNTIYF.

This clonotype was recorded at least ten times. The genes are TRBV6-5 and TRBJ1-6, with a tentative D call TRBD1 (6 bases). Germline-derived CDR1 and CDR2 are MNHEY and SVGAGI. Trimming stripped 2 bases from V and 11 bases from J, with 16 bases between. This CDR3 is 15 amino acids long. CDR3 nucleotide sequence: TGTGCCAGCAGTTACCAACAGGGTCTCGAGACACCCCTCCACTTT. Protein sequence: CASSYQQGLETPLHF.

The sample holds many counts of this clonotype. The gene calls are TRBV5-1 and TRBJ1-2; D is unclear. Germline values: CDR1 SGHRS, CDR2 YFSETQ. The CDR3 loop spans 12 amino acids. The V end lost 3 bases, the J end lost 3 bases, and 6 bases lay between the germline ends. CDR3 sequence: CASSSGDYGYTF. CDR3 in DNA: TGCGCCAGCAGCTCGGGTGACTATGGCTACACCTTC.

This clonotype was seen once. The chain recombines TRBV30 with TRBJ2-6; D unclear. Per germline, CDR1 GTSNPN and CDR2 SVGIG (reference sequence). This CDR3 region has 14 residues. Trimming took 5 bases from V and 0 from J, leaving 8 bases between them. CDR3 in amino acids: CAWEGNSGANVLTF. CDR3 sequence (DNA): TGTGCCTGGGAAGGGAACTCTGGGGCCAACGTCCTGACTTTC.

This chain links TRBV21-1 with TRBJ2-4; the table's TRBD2 call for D was not verified on the DNA. TRBV21-1 is a listed pseudogene. The CDR3 is 14 residues long. CDR3: CASSAGTSGEEQYF. DNA of the CDR3: TGTGCCAGCAGCGCCGGGACTAGCGGGGAAGAGCAGTACTTC.

This clonotype was counted many times. The chain carries TRBV29-1 and TRBJ2-1; 7 nucleotides match TRBD1. The length of the CDR3 is 14 residues. Losses at the gene ends were 1 base for V and 6 bases for J; bases not matched to a gene: 6. Per the germline V gene, CDR1 is SQVTM and CDR2 is ANQGSEA. The CDR3 region has the DNA TGCAGCGTTGAAGGTGACAGGGATGGCAATGAGCAGTTCTTC. Residues: CSVEGDRDGNEQFF.

This clonotype has more than one count but fewer than ten. A much more abundant neighbour one base away suggests this may be a read error. The CDR3 DNA reads TGTGCCAGCAGTTTAGCGCAGGACGGGGACATTCAGTACTTC. It yields the protein CASSLAQDGDIQYF. The V and J genes are TRBV28 and TRBJ2-4, with a tentative D call TRBD2 (5 bases). The CDR3 has 14 residues. Trimming left V 2 bases short and J 8 bases short, with 13 bases between. Germline loops: CDR1 MDHEN, CDR2 SYDVKM.

A remark on this clonotype: Just one base apart from a much larger clone, this may be a read error. This chain connects TRBV15 to TRBJ1-2; D perhaps matches TRBD1 (6 bases). The CDR3 runs 15 residues. The germline V gene encodes CDR1 LNHNV and CDR2 YYDKDF (reference sequence). V lost 8 bases and J lost 6, with 22 bases in between. DNA of the CDR3: TGTGCCACCTCCCTGGAGTGGCAGGGGTACAATGGCTACACCTTC. Translation: CATSLEWQGYNGYTF.

On this clonotype itself: This may be a read error: a much more frequent sequence differs by one nucleotide. The chain couples TRBV6-1 to TRBJ2-4; 10 bases align to TRBD2. J was trimmed by 13 bases and V by 8 bases; bases with no gene match: 20. The germline gives CDR1 MNHNS, CDR2 SASEGT. CDR3 length equals 16 residues. The CDR3 loop reads CASGAPGTSALNEQYF. CDR3 nucleotides: TGTGCCAGCGGGGCACCCGGGACTAGCGCCCTCAATGAGCAGTACTTC.

The gene calls are TRBV20-1 and TRBJ2-1; weak D call: TRBD2 (6 bases). The CDR3 has 16 amino acids. Germline CDR1 and CDR2: DFQATT and SNEGSKA (reference sequence). Trimming took off 6 bases at V and 4 bases at J, with 22 bases between the two ends. CDR3 sequence reads: CSAQARPVGGYNEQFF. CDR3 in DNA: TGCAGTGCACAGGCCCGTCCCGTGGGGGGTTACAATGAGCAGTTCTTC.

This clonotype was detected only once. This chain's CDR3 is CASSLGLARPSYNEQYF. CDR3 bases: TGCGCCAGCAGCCTCGGACTAGCGCGCCCATCCTACAATGAGCAGTACTTC. V usage is TRBV4-1 and J usage is TRBJ2-1; 9 positions match TRBD2. The end of the DNA fits TRBJ2-7 better, so the J call may be wrong. The CDR3 extends over 17 amino acids. Germline V CDR1 and CDR2: MGHRA, YSYEKL.

This clonotype has more than one count but fewer than ten. A read error is possible here, since a much larger clone lies one base away. The rearrangement links TRBV2 to TRBJ2-5; 9 positions agree with TRBD2. Germline lookup yields CDR1 SNHLY and CDR2 FYNNEI. This CDR3 has 14 residues. V lost 6 bases and J lost 2; bases outside the gene matches: 4. The CDR3 region has the DNA TGTGCCAGCAGGGAGACTAGCGGACAAGAGACCCAGTACTTC. This gives the protein CASRETSGQETQYF.

The chain joins TRBV9 to TRBJ1-2; 8 nucleotides align to TRBD1. CDR3 length: 12 residues. Germline V gene lookup returns CDR1 SGDLS and CDR2 YYNGEE. V trimming: 10 bases; J trimming: 3 bases; junction bases outside the gene matches: 5. This chain's CDR3 is CAGQGSDYGYTF. Here the CDR3 DNA reads TGTGCCGGACAGGGAAGTGACTATGGCTACACCTTC.

This sequence joins TRBV16 and TRBJ2-4; D may be TRBD1 (5 bases). The J call may be incorrect, as the DNA end agrees better with TRBJ2-7. Germline V gene data show CDR1 as KGHSY and CDR2 as FQNENV. The CDR3 is 15 amino acids. The CDR3 nucleotides are TGTGCCAGCAAAAAACAATGGGGCCCAACCTACGAGCAGTACTTC. Protein sequence: CASKKQWGPTYEQYF.

This chain connects TRBV4-3 to TRBJ2-5; 7 bases align to TRBD1. The trim removed 3 bases at V and 2 bases at J, leaving 3 bases unmatched. CDR1 is LGHNA and CDR2 is YSLEER in the germline V gene. The CDR3 consists of 14 residues. CDR3 amino acids: CASSHSTGQETQYF. The CDR3 bases are TGCGCCAGCAGCCACTCGACAGGGCAAGAGACCCAGTACTTC.

To note about this clonotype: One base away lies a much larger clone, so this may be a sequencing read error. This sequence joins TRBV12-3 or TRBV12-4 and TRBJ1-4, with D tentatively TRBD1 (6 bases). Trimming left V 8 bases short and J 8 bases short, with 18 bases between. CDR3 length equals 14 residues. The CDR3 DNA reads as TGTGCCAGCGGGGCTAGGACAGACGGGGAAAAACTGTTTTTT. Translating gives CASGARTDGEKLFF.

This clonotype was seen a few times. The rearrangement joins TRBV9 to TRBJ2-2; tentatively, D is TRBD1 (5 bases). The CDR3 is made up of 15 amino acids. From germline, CDR1 is SGDLS and CDR2 YYNGEE. This chain's CDR3 is CAAGQTSTPTGELFF. DNA for the CDR3: TGTGCTGCAGGGCAAACCTCTACCCCCACCGGGGAGCTGTTTTTT. The entire variable domain, with the rest obtained from reference TRBV9 and TRBJ2-2, is as follows: DSGVTQTPKHLITATGQRVTLRCSPRSGDLSVYWYQQSLDQGLQFLIQYYNGEERAKGNILERFSAQQFPDLHSELNLSSLELGDSALYFCAAGQTSTPTGELFFGEGSRLTVL.

Remarks on this clonotype: Given a much more abundant clone one base away, this may be a read error. V is TRBV30 and J is TRBJ1-2; no clear D. Germline V gene lookup returns CDR1 GTSNPN and CDR2 SVGIG (reference sequence). The CDR3 covers 12 residues. In DNA form, the CDR3 reads TGTGCCGGGAGTGTACAGAACTATGGCTACACCTTC. The encoded protein is CAGSVQNYGYTF.

In nucleotides, the CDR3 is TGTGCCAGCAGTTACTCCCTTCCCGATGCCGATGGCTACACCTTC. Its translation is CASSYSLPDADGYTF. This chain connects TRBV6-5 to TRBJ1-2; D is unresolved. This CDR3 contains 15 residues. Germline values: CDR1 MNHEY, CDR2 SVGAGI. Trimming shortened V by 0 bases and J by 6 bases, and 14 bases separated the two germline ends.

V is TRBV3-1 and J is TRBJ2-3; D unresolved. CDR1 is LGHDT and CDR2 is YNNKEL in the germline V gene (reference sequence). The CDR3 totals 16 residues. With 1 base removed from V and 2 bases from J, the gap between germline ends came to 13 bases. CDR3 in DNA: TGTGCCAGCAGCCAAGCTTTCCCTATGGCCACAGATACGCAGTATTTT. Translation: CASSQAFPMATDTQYF.

This clonotype was observed a few times. This CDR3 reads CASSLAGDDTQYF. In DNA, the CDR3 is TGTGCCAGCAGTTTAGCAGGGGACGATACGCAGTATTTT. The chain uses TRBV12-3 or TRBV12-4 and TRBJ2-3; D is perhaps TRBD1 or TRBD2 (5 bases each). The V end lost 0 bases, the J end lost 6 bases, and 7 bases lay between the germline ends. This CDR3 has 13 residues.

Of note for this clonotype: The CDR3 ends on some other residue instead of the conserved phenylalanine or tryptophan, so this is likely a read error. This rearrangement joins TRBV5-4 to TRBJ2-7; D is perhaps TRBD1 (5 bases). V was trimmed by 4 bases and J by 4 bases, leaving 9 bases between them. Germline V CDR1 and CDR2: SGHNT, YYREEE (reference sequence). This CDR3 is built from 12 residues. The CDR3 DNA follows: TGTGCCAGCAGCCAAGACAGTTACGAGCAGTACTTG. It yields the protein CASSQDSYEQYL.